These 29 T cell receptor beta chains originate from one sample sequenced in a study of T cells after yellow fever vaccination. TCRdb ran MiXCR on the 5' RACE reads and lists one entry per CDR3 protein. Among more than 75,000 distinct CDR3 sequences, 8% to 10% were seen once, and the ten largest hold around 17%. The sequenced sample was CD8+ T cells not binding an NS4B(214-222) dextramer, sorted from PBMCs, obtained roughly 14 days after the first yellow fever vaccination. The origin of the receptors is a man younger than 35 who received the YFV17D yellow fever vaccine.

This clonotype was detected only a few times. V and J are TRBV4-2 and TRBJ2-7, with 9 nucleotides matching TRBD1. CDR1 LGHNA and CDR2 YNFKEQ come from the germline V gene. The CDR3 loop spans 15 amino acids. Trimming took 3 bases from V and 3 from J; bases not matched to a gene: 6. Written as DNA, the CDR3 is TGTGCCAGCAGCCACACAGGGGGCAGCTACTACGAGCAGTACTTC. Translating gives CASSHTGGSYYEQYF.

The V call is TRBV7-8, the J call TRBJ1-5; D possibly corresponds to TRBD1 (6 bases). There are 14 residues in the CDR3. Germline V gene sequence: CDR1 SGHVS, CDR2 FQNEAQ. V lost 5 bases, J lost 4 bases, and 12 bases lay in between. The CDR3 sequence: CASSRRDTNQPQHF. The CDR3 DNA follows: TGTGCCAGCAGCCGAAGGGACACAAATCAGCCCCAGCATTTT. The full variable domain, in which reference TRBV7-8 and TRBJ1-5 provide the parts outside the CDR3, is GAGVSQSPRYKVAKRGQDVALRCDPISGHVSLFWYQQALGQGPEFLTYFQNEAQLDKSGLPSDRFFAERPEGSVSTLKIQRTQQEDSAVYLCASSRRDTNQPQHFGDGTRLSIL.

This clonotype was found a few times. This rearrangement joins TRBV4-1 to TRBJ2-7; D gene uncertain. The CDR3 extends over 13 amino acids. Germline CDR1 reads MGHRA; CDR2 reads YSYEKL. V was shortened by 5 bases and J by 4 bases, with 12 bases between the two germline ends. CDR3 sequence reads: CASSSDPGYEQYF. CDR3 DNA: TGCGCCAGCAGCTCCGACCCAGGATACGAGCAGTACTTC.

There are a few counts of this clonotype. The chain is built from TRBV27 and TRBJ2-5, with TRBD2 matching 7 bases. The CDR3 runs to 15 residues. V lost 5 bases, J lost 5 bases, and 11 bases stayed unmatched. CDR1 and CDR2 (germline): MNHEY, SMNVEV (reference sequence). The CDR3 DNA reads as TGTGCCAGCAGTCCGGGGGGTCTACTCCGGGAGACCCAGTACTTC. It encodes CASSPGGLLRETQYF.

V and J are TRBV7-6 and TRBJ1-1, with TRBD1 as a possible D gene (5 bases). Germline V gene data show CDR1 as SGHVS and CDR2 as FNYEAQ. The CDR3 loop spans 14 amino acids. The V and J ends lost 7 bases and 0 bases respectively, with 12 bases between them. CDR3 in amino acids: CASTLGVMNTEAFF. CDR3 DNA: TGTGCCAGCACCCTAGGGGTAATGAACACTGAAGCTTTCTTT.

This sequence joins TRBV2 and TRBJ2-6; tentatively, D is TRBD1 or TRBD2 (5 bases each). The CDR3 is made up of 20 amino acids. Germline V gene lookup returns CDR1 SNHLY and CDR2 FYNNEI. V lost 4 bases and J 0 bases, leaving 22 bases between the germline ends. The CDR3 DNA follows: TGTGCCAGCAGTGGGAGGCCGACAGTGATTCGCATCTCTGGGGCCAACGTCCTGACTTTC. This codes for CASSGRPTVIRISGANVLTF. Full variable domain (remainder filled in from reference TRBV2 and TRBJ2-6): EPEVTQTPSHQVTQMGQEVILRCVPISNHLYFYWYRQILGQKVEFLVSFYNNEISEKSEIFDDQFSVERPDGSNFTLKIRSTKLEDSAMYFCASSGRPTVIRISGANVLTFGAGSRLTVL.

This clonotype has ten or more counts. CDR3 bases: TGCAGCGTTGAAGATTTGGGGACAGAGAGCTACGAGCAGTACTTC. Translation gives CSVEDLGTESYEQYF. The chain combines TRBV29-1 with TRBJ2-7, with 7 bases matching TRBD1. This CDR3 contains 15 residues. Per the germline V gene, CDR1 is SQVTM and CDR2 is ANQGSEA. Germline trimming cut 0 bases from V and 3 bases from J; bases unmatched to any gene: 8.

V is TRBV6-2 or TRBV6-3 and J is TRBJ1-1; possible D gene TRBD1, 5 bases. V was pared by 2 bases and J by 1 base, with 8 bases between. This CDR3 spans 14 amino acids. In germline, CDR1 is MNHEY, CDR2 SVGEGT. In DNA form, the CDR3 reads TGTGCCAGCAGTTACCAGGGACGGAACACTGAAGCTTTCTTT. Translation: CASSYQGRNTEAFF.

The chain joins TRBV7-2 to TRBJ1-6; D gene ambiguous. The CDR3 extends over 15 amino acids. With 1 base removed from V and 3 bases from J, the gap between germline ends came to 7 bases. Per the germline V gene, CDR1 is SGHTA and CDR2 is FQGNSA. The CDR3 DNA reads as TGTGCCAGCAGCTTAGGGTTTCGCTATAATTCACCCCTCCACTTT. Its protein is CASSLGFRYNSPLHF.

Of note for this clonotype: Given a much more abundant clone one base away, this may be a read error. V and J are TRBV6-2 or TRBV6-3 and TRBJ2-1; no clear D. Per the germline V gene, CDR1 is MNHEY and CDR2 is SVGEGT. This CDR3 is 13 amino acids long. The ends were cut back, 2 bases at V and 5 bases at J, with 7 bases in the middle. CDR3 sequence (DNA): TGTGCCAGCAGTTACAGTGAAAACAATGAGCAGTTCTTC. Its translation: CASSYSENNEQFF.

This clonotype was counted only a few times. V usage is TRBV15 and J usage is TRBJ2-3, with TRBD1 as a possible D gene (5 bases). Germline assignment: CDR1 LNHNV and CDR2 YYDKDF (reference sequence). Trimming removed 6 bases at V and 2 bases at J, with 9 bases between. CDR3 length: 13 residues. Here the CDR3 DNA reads TGTGCCACCAGTGCAGGGAACACAGATACGCAGTATTTT. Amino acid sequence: CATSAGNTDTQYF. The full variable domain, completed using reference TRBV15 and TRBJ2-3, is DAMVIQNPRYQVTQFGKPVTLSCSQTLNHNVMYWYQQKSSQAPKLLFHYYDKDFNNEADTPDNFQSRRPNTSFCFLDIRSPGLGDTAMYLCATSAGNTDTQYFGPGTRLTVL.

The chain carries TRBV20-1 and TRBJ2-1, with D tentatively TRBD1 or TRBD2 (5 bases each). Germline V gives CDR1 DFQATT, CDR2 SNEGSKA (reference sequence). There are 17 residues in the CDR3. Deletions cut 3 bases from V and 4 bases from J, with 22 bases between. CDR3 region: CSASSGDPRSAYNEQFF. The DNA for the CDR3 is TGCAGTGCTAGCTCCGGGGACCCCCGTTCGGCATACAATGAGCAGTTCTTC.

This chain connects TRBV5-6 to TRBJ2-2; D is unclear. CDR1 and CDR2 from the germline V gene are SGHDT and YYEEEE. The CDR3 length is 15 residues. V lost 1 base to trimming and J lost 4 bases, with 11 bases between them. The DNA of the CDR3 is TGTGCCAGCAGCTTGTTAGGGATTTCCACCGGGGAGCTGTTTTTT. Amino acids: CASSLLGISTGELFF.

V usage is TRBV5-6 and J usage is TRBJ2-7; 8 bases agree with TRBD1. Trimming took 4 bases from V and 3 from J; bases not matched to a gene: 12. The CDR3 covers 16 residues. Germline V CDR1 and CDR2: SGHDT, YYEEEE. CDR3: CASSRATGDLSYEQYV. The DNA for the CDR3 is TGTGCCAGCAGCCGAGCGACAGGGGACCTCAGCTACGAGCAGTACGTC.

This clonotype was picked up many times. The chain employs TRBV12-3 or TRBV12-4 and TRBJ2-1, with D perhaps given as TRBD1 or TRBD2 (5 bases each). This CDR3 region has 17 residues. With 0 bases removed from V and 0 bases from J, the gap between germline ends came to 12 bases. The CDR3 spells CASSLASGTDSYNEQFF. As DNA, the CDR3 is TGTGCCAGCAGTTTAGCTTCGGGGACGGACTCCTACAATGAGCAGTTCTTC.

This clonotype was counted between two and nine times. The DNA for the CDR3 is TGTGCCAGCAGTTACTCGTGGGGGAGTGAAGCTTTCTTT. This sequence encodes CASSYSWGSEAFF. The rearrangement uses TRBV6-2 or TRBV6-3 and TRBJ1-1, with a tentative D call TRBD1 (5 bases). V was clipped by 0 bases and J by 7 bases, with 9 bases between them. CDR3 length equals 13 residues. Germline assignment: CDR1 MNHEY and CDR2 SVGEGT.

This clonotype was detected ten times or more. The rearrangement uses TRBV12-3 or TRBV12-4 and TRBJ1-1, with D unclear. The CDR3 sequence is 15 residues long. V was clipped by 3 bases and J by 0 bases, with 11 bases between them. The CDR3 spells CASSFTPGLNTEAFF. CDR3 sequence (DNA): TGTGCCAGCAGTTTCACCCCAGGCCTGAACACTGAAGCTTTCTTT.

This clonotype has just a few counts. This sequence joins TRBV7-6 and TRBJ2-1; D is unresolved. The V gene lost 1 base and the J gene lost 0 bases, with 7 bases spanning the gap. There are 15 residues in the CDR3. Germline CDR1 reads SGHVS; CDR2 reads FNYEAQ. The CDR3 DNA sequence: TGTGCCAGCAGCTTAGAGACGGACTCCTACAATGAGCAGTTCTTC. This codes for CASSLETDSYNEQFF.

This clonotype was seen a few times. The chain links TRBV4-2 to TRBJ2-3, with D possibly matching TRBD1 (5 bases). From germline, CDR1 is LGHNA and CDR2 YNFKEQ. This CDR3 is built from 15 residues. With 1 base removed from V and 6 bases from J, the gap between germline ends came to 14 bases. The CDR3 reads CASSQVPDTPDTQYF. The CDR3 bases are TGTGCCAGCAGCCAAGTCCCGGACACGCCGGATACGCAGTATTTT.

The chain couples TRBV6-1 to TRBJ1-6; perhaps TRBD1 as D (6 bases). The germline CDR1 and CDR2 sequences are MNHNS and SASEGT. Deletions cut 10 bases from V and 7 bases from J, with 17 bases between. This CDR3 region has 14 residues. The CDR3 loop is CATSRGLTNSPLHF. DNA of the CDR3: TGTGCCACCTCCCGGGGGCTCACGAATTCACCCCTCCACTTT.

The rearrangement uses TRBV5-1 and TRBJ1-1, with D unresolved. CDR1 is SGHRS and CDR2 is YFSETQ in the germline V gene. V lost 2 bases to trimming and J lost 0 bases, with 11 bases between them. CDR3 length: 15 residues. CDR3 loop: CASSFRRNMNTEAFF. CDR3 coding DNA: TGCGCCAGCAGCTTTCGACGGAACATGAACACTGAAGCTTTCTTT.

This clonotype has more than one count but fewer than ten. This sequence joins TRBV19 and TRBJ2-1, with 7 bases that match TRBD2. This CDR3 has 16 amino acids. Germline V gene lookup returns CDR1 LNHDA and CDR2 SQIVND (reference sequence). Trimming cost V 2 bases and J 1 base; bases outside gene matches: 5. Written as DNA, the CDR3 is TGTGCCAGTAGTATAATGTCGGGGGGTTCCTACAATGAGCAGTTCTTC. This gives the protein CASSIMSGGSYNEQFF. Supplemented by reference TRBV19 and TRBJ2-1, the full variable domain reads DGGITQSPKYLFRKEGQNVTLSCEQNLNHDAMYWYRQDPGQGLRLIYYSQIVNDFQKGDIAEGYSVSREKKESFPLTVTSAQKNPTAFYLCASSIMSGGSYNEQFFGPGTRLTVL.

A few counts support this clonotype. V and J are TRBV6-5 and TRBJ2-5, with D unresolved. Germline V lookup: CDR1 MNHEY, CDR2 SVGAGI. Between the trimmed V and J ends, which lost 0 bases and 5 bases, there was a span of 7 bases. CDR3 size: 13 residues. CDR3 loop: CASSYSSTETQYF. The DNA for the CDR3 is TGTGCCAGCAGTTACTCGAGTACCGAGACCCAGTACTTC.

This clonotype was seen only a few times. CDR3 residues: CASSQARGADPAYEQYF. CDR3 DNA: TGTGCCAGCAGCCAAGCGCGGGGGGCGGACCCGGCCTACGAGCAGTACTTC. The rearrangement links TRBV4-2 to TRBJ2-7; 8 bases align to TRBD2. The J segment lost 2 bases and the V segment lost 1 base, leaving 10 bases of the junction unmatched. The CDR3 contains 17 residues. Germline V CDR1 and CDR2: LGHNA, YNFKEQ.

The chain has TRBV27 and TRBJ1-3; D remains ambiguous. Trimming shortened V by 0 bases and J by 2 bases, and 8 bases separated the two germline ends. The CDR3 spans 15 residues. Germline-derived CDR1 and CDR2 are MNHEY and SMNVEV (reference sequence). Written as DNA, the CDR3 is TGTGCCAGCAGTTTATCGGCTTTGCCTGGAAACACCATATATTTT. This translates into CASSLSALPGNTIYF.

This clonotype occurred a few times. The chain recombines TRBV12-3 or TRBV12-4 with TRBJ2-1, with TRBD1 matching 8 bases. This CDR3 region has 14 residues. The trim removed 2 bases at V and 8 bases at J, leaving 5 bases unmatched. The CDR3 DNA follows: TGTGCCAGCAGTTTACGGGACAGGAGTTATGAGCAGTTCTTC. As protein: CASSLRDRSYEQFF.

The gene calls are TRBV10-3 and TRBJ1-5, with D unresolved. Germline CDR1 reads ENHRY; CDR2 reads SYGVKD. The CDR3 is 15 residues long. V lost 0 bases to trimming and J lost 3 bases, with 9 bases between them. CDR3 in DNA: TGTGCCATCAGTGAGTCGAGAAGTATCAATCAGCCCCAGCATTTT. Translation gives CAISESRSINQPQHF.

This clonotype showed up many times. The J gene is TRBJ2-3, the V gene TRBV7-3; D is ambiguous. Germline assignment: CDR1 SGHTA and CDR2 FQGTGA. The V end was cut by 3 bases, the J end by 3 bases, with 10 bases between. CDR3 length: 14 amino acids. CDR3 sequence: CASSLLGATDTQYF. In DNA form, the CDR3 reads TGTGCCAGCAGCTTGCTAGGAGCAACAGATACGCAGTATTTT.

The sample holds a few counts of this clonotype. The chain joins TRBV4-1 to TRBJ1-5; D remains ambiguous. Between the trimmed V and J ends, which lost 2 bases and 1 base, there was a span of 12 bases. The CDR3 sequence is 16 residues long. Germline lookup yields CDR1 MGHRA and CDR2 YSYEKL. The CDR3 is CASSQFPVPSNQPQHF. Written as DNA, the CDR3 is TGCGCCAGCAGCCAATTCCCCGTCCCGAGCAATCAGCCCCAGCATTTT.